The entry below gives a single TCR beta chain sequence along with its context. Trimming took 0 bases from V and 3 from J; bases not matched to a gene: 7. Germline V gene lookup returns CDR1 SGHAT and CDR2 FQDESV (reference sequence). There are 17 residues in the CDR3. This entry belongs to a study of CD8 T cells in Susac syndrome. RNA was extracted with the RNeasy kit, and a quantity of 0.5 to 1 ug was reverse transcribed using random hexamers. Multiplex immunoSEQ PCR targeted 54 Vbeta and 13 Jbeta TCR beta segments. TCRdb re-called the immunoSEQ multiplex PCR reads with MiXCR, one entry per CDR3 protein. The sample holds around 190,000 distinct CDR3 sequences, approximately 93% seen once. From blood CD8+ and CD4+ T cells, TCR beta sequences were generated. The TEMRA cells underwent FACS enrichment, while the CD8+ and CD4+ T cells underwent negative isolation.

This TCR was sampled from a human donor in good health. The sample comprised CD4+ T cells from PBMCs. This sequence joins TRBV11-1 and TRBJ2-2, with TRBD1 matching over 7 bases. CDR3 nucleotide sequence: TGTGCCAGCAGCTTAGCCACCACAGGGGTCTACACCGGGGAGCTGTTTTTT. Protein sequence: CASSLATTGVYTGELFF.